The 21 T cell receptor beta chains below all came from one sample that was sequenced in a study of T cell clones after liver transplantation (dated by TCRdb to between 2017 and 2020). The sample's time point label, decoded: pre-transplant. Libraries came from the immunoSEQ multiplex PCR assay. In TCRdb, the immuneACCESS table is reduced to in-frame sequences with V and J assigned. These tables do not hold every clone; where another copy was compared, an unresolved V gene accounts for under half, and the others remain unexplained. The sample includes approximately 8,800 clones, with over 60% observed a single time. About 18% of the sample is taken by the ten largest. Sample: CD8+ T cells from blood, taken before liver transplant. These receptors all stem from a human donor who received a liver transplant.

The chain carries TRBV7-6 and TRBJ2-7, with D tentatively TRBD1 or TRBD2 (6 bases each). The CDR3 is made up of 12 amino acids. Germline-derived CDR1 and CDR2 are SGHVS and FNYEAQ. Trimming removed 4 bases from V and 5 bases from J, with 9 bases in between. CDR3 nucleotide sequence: TGTGCCAGCAGCTACAGGGAGGACGAGCAGTACTTC. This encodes CASSYREDEQYF. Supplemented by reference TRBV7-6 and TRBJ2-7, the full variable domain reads GAGVSQSPRYKVTKRGQDVALRCDPISGHVSLYWYRQALGQGPEFLTYFNYEAQQDKSGLPNDRFSAERPEGSISTLTIQRTEQRDSAMYRCASSYREDEQYFGPGTRLTVT.

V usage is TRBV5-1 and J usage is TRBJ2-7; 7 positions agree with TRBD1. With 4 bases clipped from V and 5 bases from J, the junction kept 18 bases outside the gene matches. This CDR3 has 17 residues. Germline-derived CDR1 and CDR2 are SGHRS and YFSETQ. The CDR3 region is CASSPTGTVLPEDEQYF. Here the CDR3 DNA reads TGCGCCAGCAGCCCGACCGGGACAGTCCTACCCGAGGACGAGCAGTACTTC.

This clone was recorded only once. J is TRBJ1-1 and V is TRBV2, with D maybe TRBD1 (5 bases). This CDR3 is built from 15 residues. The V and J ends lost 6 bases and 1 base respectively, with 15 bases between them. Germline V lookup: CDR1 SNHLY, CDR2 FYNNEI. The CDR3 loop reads CASSFRGTGNTEAFF. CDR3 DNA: TGTGCCAGCAGCTTTAGAGGGACGGGGAACACTGAAGCTTTCTTT.

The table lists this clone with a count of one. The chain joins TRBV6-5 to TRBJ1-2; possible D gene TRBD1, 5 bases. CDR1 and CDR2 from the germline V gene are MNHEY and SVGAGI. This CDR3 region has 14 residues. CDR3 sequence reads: CAAALDWGGYGYTF. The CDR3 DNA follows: TGTGCAGCAGCGCTAGACTGGGGGGGTTATGGCTACACCTTC.

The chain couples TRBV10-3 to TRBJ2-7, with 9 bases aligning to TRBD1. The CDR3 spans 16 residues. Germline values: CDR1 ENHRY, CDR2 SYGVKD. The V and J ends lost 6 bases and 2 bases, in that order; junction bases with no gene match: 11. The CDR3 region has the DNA TGTGCCATCAGGAAGACACAGGGGGCAACTGCCTACGAGCAGTACTTC. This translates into CAIRKTQGATAYEQYF.

The CDR3 coding sequence is TGTGCCAGCAGCTTATCGGGTGGGCGGGACAGGTACAATGAGCAGTTCTTC. This encodes CASSLSGGRDRYNEQFF. V and J are TRBV11-2 and TRBJ2-1; 8 nucleotides align to TRBD1. Germline V gene data show CDR1 as SGHAT and CDR2 as FQNNGV. This CDR3 is 17 amino acids long. V shed 2 bases and J 4 bases; nucleotides not matched to a gene: 10.

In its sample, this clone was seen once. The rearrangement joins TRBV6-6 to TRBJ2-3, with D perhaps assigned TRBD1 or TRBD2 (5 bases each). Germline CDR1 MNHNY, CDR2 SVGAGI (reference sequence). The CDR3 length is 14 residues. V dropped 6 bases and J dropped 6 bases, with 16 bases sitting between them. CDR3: CASSSIWGFDTQYF. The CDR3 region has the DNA TGTGCCAGCAGCTCGATTTGGGGGTTTGATACGCAGTATTTT.

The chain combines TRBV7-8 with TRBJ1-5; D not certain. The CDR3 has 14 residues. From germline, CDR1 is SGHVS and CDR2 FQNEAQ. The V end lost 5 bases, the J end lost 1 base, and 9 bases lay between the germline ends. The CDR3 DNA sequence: TGTGCCAGCAGCCGGGTGGGAAGCAATCAGCCCCAGCATTTT. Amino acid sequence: CASSRVGSNQPQHF.

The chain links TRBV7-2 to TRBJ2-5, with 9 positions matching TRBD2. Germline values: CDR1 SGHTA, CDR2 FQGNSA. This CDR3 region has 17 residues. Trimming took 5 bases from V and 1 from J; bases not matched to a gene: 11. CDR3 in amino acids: CASSPTVAGAFQETQYF. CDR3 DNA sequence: TGTGCCAGCAGCCCTACCGTAGCGGGGGCGTTCCAAGAGACCCAGTACTTC.

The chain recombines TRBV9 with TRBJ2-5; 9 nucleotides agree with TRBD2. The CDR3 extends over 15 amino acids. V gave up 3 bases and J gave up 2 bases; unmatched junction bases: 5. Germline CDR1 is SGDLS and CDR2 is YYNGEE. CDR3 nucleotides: TGTGCCAGCAGCGCAATTAGCGGGGGACAAGAGACCCAGTACTTC. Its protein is CASSAISGGQETQYF.

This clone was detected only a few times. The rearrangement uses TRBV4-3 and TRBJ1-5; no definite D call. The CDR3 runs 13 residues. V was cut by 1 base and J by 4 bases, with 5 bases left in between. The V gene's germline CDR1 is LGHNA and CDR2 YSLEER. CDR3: CASSQGINQPQHF. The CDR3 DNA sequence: TGCGCCAGCAGCCAAGGAATTAATCAGCCCCAGCATTTT.

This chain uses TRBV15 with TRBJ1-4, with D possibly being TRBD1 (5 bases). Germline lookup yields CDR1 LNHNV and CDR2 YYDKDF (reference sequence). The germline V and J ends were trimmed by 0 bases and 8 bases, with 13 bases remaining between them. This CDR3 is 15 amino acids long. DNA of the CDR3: TGTGCCACCAGCAGAGAGGGGGGATTAGGAGAAAAACTGTTTTTT. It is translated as CATSREGGLGEKLFF.

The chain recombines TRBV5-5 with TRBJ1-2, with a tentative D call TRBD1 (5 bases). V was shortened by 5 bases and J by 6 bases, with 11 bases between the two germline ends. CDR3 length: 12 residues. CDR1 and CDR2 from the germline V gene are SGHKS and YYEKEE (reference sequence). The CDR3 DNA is TGTGCCAGCAGAGAGATAGGGGATGGCTACACCTTC. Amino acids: CASREIGDGYTF. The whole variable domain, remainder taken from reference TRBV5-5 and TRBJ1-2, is DAGVTQSPTHLIKTRGQQVTLRCSPISGHKSVSWYQQVLGQGPQFIFQYYEKEERGRGNFPDRFSARQFPNYSSELNVNALLLGDSALYLCASREIGDGYTFGSGTRLTVV.

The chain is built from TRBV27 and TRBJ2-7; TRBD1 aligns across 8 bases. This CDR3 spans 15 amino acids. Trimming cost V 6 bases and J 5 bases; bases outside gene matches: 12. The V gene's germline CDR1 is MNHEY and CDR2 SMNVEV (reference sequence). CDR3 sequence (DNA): TGTGCCAGCAGGCAGAGCCAGGGGGCGCTTGACGAGCAGTACTTC. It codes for CASRQSQGALDEQYF.

The CDR3 here is CARRTSQETQYF. In nucleotides, the CDR3 is TGTGCCAGAAGGACATCCCAAGAGACCCAGTACTTC. The rearrangement joins TRBV5-3 to TRBJ2-5; D gene ambiguous. Being an ORF, TRBV5-3 has a function that is uncertain. Trimming pared 5 bases from V and 1 base from J, leaving 6 bases between. The CDR3 extends over 12 amino acids.

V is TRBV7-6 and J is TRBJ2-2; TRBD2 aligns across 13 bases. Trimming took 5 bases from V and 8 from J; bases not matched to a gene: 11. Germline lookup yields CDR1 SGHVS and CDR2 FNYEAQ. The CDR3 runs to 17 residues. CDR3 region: CASSPGTSGALAGELFF. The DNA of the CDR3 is TGTGCCAGCAGCCCGGGGACTAGCGGGGCGCTGGCAGGGGAGCTGTTTTTT. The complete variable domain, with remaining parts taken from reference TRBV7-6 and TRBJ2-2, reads GAGVSQSPRYKVTKRGQDVALRCDPISGHVSLYWYRQALGQGPEFLTYFNYEAQQDKSGLPNDRFSAERPEGSISTLTIQRTEQRDSAMYRCASSPGTSGALAGELFFGEGSRLTVL.

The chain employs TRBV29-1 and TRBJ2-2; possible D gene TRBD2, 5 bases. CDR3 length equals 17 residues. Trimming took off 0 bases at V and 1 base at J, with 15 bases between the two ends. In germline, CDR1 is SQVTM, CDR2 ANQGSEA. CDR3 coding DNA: TGCAGCGTTGAAGAACGGGCGAGGGCCGGGAACACCGGGGAGCTGTTTTTT. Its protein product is CSVEERARAGNTGELFF.

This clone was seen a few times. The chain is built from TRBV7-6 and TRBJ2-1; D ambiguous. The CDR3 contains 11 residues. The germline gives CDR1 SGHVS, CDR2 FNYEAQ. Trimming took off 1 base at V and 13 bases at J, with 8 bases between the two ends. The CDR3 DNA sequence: TGTGCCAGCAGCTTAGGAGACACCCAGTTCTTC. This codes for CASSLGDTQFF.

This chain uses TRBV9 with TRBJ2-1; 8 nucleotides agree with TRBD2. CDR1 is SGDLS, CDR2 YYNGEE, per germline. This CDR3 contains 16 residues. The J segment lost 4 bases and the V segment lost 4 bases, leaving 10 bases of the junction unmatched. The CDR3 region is CASSPHRGGNYNEQFF. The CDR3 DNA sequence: TGTGCCAGCAGCCCCCACCGGGGGGGCAATTACAATGAGCAGTTCTTC.

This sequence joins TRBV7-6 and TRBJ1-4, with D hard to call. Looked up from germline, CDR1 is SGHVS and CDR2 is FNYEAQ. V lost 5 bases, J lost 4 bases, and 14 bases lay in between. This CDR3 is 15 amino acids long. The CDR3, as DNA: TGTGCCAGCAGCCCCGCTGTCTTCGGTAATGAAAAACTGTTTTTT. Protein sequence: CASSPAVFGNEKLFF.

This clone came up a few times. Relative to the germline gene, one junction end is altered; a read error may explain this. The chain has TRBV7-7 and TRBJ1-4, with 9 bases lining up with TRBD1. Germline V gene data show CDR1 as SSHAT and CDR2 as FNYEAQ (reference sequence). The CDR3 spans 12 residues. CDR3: CASSLALTDRGF. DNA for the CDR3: TGTGCCAGCAGCTTAGCGCTAACGGACAGGGGTTTT.